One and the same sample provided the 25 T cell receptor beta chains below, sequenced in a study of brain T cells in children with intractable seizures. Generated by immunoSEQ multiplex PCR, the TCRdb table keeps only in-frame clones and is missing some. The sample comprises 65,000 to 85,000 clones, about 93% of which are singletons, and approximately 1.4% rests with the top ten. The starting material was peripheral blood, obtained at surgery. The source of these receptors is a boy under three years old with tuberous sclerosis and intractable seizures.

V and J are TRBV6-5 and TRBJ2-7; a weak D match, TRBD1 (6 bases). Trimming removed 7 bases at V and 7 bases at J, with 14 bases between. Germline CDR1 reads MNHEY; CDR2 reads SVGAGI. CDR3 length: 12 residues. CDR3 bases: TGTGCCAGCACAGGGGATGTGCGGGAGCAGTACTTC. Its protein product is CASTGDVREQYF.

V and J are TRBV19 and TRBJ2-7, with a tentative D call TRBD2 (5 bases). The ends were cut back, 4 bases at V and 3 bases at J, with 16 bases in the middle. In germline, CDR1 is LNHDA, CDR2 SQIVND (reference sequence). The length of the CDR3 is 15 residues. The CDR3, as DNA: TGTGCCAGTAGTACGGTATCGGGATCCGTCTACGAGCAGTACTTC. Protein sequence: CASSTVSGSVYEQYF.

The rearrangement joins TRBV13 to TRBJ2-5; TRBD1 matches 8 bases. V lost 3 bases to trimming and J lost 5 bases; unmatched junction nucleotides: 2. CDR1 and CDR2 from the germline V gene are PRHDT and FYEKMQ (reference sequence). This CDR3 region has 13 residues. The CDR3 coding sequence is TGTGCCAGCAGCTTCAGGGGGCGTGAGACCCAGTACTTC. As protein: CASSFRGRETQYF.

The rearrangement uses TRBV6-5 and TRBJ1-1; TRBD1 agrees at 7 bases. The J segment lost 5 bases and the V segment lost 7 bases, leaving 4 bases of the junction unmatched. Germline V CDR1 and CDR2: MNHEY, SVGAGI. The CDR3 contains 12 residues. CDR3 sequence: CASITGATEAFF. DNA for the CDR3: TGTGCCAGCATTACAGGGGCAACTGAAGCTTTCTTT.

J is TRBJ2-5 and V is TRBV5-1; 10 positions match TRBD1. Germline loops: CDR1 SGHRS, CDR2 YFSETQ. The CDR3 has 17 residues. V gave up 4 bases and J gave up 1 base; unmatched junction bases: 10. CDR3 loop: CASSRIPDRGFQETQYF. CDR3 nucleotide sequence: TGCGCCAGCAGCCGAATACCGGACAGGGGGTTCCAAGAGACCCAGTACTTC.

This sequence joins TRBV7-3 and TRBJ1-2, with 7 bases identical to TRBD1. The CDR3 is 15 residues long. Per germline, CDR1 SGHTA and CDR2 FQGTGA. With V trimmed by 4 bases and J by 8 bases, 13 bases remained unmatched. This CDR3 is CASSSETGDRNGYTF. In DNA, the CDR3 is TGTGCCAGCAGCTCCGAAACAGGGGATCGGAACGGCTACACCTTC.

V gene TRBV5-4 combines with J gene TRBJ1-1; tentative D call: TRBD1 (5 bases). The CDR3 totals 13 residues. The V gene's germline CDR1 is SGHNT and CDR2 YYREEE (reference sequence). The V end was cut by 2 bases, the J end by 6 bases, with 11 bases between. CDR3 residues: CASSLMQGPEAFF. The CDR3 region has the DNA TGTGCCAGCAGCTTAATGCAGGGCCCTGAAGCTTTCTTT.

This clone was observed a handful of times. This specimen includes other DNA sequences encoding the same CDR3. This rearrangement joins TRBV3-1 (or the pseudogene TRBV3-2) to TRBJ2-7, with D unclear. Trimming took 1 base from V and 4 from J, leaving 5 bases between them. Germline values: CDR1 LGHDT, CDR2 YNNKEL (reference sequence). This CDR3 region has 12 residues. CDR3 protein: CASSQGGYEQYF. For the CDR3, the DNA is TGTGCCAGCAGCCAAGGGGGATACGAGCAGTACTTC.

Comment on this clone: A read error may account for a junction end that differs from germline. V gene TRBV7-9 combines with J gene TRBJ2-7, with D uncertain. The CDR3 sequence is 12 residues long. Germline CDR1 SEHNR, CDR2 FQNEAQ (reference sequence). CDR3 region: CASGFVAYEQYF. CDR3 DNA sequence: TGTGCCAGCGGCTTCGTAGCCTACGAGCAGTACTTC.

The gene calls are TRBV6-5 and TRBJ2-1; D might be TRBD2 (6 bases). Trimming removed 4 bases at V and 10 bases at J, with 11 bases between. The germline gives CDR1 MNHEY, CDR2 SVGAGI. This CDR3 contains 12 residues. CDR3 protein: CASSLAGYEQFF. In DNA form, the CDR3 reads TGTGCCAGCAGTTTGGCGGGATACGAGCAGTTCTTC.

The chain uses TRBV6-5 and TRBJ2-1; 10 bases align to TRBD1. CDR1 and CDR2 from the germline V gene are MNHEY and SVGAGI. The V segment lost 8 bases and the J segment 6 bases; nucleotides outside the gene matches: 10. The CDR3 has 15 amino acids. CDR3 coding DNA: TGTGCCAGCGCACCGGGACAGGGGAACAGCAATGAGCAGTTCTTC. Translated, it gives CASAPGQGNSNEQFF.

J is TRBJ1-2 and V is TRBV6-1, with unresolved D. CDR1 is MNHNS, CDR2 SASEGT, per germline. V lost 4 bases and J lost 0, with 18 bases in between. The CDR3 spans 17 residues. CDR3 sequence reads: CASSVLHSGSANYGYTF. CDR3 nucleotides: TGTGCCAGCAGTGTCCTTCACAGCGGTTCAGCTAACTATGGCTACACCTTC.

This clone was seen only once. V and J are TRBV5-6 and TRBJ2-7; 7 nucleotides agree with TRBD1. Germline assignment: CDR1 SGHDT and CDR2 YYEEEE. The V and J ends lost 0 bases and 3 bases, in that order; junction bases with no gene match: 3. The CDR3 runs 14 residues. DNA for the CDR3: TGTGCCAGCAGCTTGGGGGACAGTTACTACGAGCAGTACTTC. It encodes CASSLGDSYYEQYF.

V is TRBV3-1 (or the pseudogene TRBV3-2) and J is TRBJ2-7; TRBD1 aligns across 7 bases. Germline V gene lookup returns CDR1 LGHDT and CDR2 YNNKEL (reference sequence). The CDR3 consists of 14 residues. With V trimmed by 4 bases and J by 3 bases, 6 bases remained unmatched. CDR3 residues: CASSRQGEGYEQYF. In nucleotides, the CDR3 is TGTGCCAGCAGCCGACAGGGAGAAGGCTACGAGCAGTACTTC.

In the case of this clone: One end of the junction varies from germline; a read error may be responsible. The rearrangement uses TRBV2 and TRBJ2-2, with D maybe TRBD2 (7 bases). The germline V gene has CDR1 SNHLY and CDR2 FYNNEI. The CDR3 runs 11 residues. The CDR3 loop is CAWWGGGERFF. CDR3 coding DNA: TGTGCCTGGTGGGGGGGCGGGGAGCGGTTTTTT.

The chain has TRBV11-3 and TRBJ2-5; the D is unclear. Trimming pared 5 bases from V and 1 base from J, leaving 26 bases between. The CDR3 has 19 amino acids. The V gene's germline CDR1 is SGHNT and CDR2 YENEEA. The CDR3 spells CASSPSPLGWELGQETQYF. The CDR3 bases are TGTGCCAGCAGCCCAAGTCCCCTAGGTTGGGAATTAGGCCAAGAGACCCAGTACTTC.

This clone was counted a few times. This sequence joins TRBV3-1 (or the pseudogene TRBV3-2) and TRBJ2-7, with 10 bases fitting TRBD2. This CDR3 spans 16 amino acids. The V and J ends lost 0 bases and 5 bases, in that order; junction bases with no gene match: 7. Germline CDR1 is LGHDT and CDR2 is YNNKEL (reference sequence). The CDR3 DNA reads TGTGCCAGCAGCCAAGATTTAACTAGCGGGATGGACGAGCAGTACTTC. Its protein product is CASSQDLTSGMDEQYF.

The CDR3 region is CASRTSGPYNEQFF. CDR3 coding DNA: TGTGCCAGTAGAACTAGCGGCCCCTACAATGAGCAGTTCTTC. The chain recombines TRBV2 with TRBJ2-1, with TRBD2 matching over 8 bases. Germline V gene sequence: CDR1 SNHLY, CDR2 FYNNEI. The junction had 6 bases not matched to a gene; V was cut back by 9 bases and J by 2 bases. The CDR3 covers 14 residues.

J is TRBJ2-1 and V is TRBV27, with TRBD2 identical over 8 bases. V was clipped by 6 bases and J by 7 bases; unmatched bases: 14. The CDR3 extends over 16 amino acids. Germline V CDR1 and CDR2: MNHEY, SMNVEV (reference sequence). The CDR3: CASSPFSGTLENEQFF. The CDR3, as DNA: TGTGCCAGCAGCCCTTTTAGCGGGACCTTAGAGAATGAGCAGTTCTTC.

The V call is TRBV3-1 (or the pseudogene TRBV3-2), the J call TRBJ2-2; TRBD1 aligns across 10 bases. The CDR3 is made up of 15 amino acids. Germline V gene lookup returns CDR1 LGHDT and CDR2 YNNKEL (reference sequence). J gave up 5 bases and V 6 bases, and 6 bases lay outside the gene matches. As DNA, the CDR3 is TGTGCCAGCAGTTATGGGACAGGGGAAACCGGGGAGCTGTTTTTT. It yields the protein CASSYGTGETGELFF.

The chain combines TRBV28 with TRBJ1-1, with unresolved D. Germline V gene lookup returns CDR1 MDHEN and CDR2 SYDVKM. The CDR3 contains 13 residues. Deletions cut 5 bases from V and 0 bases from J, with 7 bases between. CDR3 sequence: CASSGRLNTEAFF. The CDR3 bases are TGTGCCAGCAGTGGGCGATTGAACACTGAAGCTTTCTTT.

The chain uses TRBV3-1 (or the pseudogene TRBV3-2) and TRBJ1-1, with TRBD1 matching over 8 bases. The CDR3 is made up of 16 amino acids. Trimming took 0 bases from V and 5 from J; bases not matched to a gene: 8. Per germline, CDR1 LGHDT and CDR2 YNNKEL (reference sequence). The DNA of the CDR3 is TGTGCCAGCAGCCAAGATCCGCAGGGGGCGCCGACTGAAGCTTTCTTT. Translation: CASSQDPQGAPTEAFF.

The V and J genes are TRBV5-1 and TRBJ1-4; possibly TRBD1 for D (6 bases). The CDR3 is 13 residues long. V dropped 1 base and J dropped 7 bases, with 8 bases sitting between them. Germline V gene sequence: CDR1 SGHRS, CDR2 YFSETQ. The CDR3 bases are TGCGCCAGCAGCTTGACAGGGCGTGAAAAACTGTTTTTT. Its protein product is CASSLTGREKLFF.

The CDR3 sequence is CASSPLATQDLYEQYF. The DNA for the CDR3 is TGTGCCAGCTCACCACTCGCGACCCAGGATCTCTACGAGCAGTACTTC. The J gene is TRBJ2-7, the V gene TRBV18; D is unresolved. CDR3 length: 16 residues. Per germline, CDR1 KGHSH and CDR2 LQKENI. V lost 1 base and J lost 3, with 16 bases in between.

DNA of the CDR3: TGTGCCAGCAGCGAACTGGGACAGGGTCTCGCTGGCTACACCTTC. Encoded protein: CASSELGQGLAGYTF. The chain uses TRBV11-2 and TRBJ1-2; 9 nucleotides match TRBD1. The junction had 11 bases not matched to a gene; V was cut back by 5 bases and J by 7 bases. The CDR3 runs to 15 residues. CDR1 and CDR2 (germline): SGHAT, FQNNGV. Together with reference TRBV11-2 and TRBJ1-2, the CDR3 gives the full variable domain: EAGVAQSPRYKIIEKRQSVAFWCNPISGHATLYWYQQILGQGPKLLIQFQNNGVVDDSQLPKDRFSAERLKGVDSTLKIQPAKLEDSAVYLCASSELGQGLAGYTFGSGTRLTVV.